The 3 T cell receptor beta chains below all came from one sample that was sequenced in a study of T cell responses to AZD1222 COVID-19 vaccine. Generated by immunoSEQ multiplex PCR, the TCRdb table keeps only in-frame clones and is missing some. The table has approximately 130,000 clones, 90% seen once. The sequenced sample was peripheral blood, obtained on day 0 of AZD1222 vaccination. These receptors all come from an adult in good health.

This rearrangement joins TRBV9 to TRBJ2-7; D remains unclear. Looked up from germline, CDR1 is SGDLS and CDR2 is YYNGEE. The V end lost 0 bases, the J end lost 3 bases, and 7 bases lay between the germline ends. The CDR3 runs to 13 residues. CDR3 nucleotide sequence: TGTGCCAGCAGCGTAGAACCCGGCTACGAGCAGTACTTC. Translating gives CASSVEPGYEQYF.

The chain couples TRBV7-9 to TRBJ1-4; D is undetermined. Germline CDR1 reads SEHNR; CDR2 reads FQNEAQ (reference sequence). Trimming took 4 bases from V and 0 from J, leaving 9 bases between them. The CDR3 totals 15 residues. CDR3 protein: CASSSPWPTNEKLFF. The CDR3 DNA follows: TGTGCCAGCAGCTCCCCCTGGCCAACTAATGAAAAACTGTTTTTT.

The chain combines TRBV19 with TRBJ1-1; D is uncertain. This CDR3 comprises 13 residues. Germline assignment: CDR1 LNHDA and CDR2 SQIVND (reference sequence). V was shortened by 3 bases and J by 3 bases, with 8 bases between the two germline ends. The CDR3 region is CASSIPPYTEAFF. The CDR3 DNA is TGTGCCAGTAGTATCCCCCCGTACACTGAAGCTTTCTTT.